The 15 T cell receptor beta chains below were found in one sample sequenced in a study of T cell responses to AZD1222 COVID-19 vaccine. Some clones are missing from TCRdb's copy, which holds only in-frame ones; the method was immunoSEQ multiplex PCR. The table has roughly 99,000 clones, over 80% seen once. The sample consisted of peripheral blood, taken 28 days after the second AZD1222 dose. These TCRs come from an adult who received the AZD1222 COVID-19 vaccine.

This rearrangement joins TRBV29-1 to TRBJ2-2, with D tentatively TRBD1 (6 bases). The CDR3 extends over 14 amino acids. In germline, CDR1 is SQVTM, CDR2 ANQGSEA. V was shortened by 3 bases and J by 5 bases, with 13 bases between the two germline ends. CDR3 bases: TGCAGCGTTGAGGTCAGGGGTCGGACCGGGGAGCTGTTTTTT. Protein sequence: CSVEVRGRTGELFF.

A word on this clone: An end of the junction does not agree with germline; a read error may underlie this. V gene TRBV6-5 combines with J gene TRBJ1-6; the match to TRBD1 covers 8 bases. CDR1 is MNHEY, CDR2 SVGAGI, per germline. This CDR3 spans 13 amino acids. CDR3 in amino acids: CACRQGTNSPLHF. Written as DNA, the CDR3 is TGTGCCTGCAGACAGGGGACCAATTCACCCCTCCACTTT.

The chain has TRBV5-6 and TRBJ2-1; D is ambiguous. The CDR3 has 15 amino acids. The V gene's germline CDR1 is SGHDT and CDR2 YYEEEE. V dropped 0 bases and J dropped 0 bases, with 7 bases sitting between them. The CDR3 region is CASSLVGPSYNEQFF. CDR3 bases: TGTGCCAGCAGCTTGGTTGGCCCCTCCTACAATGAGCAGTTCTTC.

This clone was found once. The V gene is TRBV27, the J gene TRBJ1-5, with 8 bases fitting TRBD1. The V gene end was trimmed by 4 bases and the J gene end by 3 bases; junction bases not matched to a gene: 5. The CDR3 runs to 15 residues. Germline V gene lookup returns CDR1 MNHEY and CDR2 SMNVEV (reference sequence). The CDR3 DNA is TGTGCCAGCAGTTCCGTGGACAGGGACAATCAGCCCCAGCATTTT. Translating gives CASSSVDRDNQPQHF.

Here the CDR3 reads CASSLQYGTISNQPQHF. The CDR3 nucleotides read TGTGCCAGCAGCTTGCAGTACGGGACGATTAGCAATCAGCCCCAGCATTTT. J is TRBJ1-5 and V is TRBV5-6, with TRBD1 as a possible D gene (5 bases). Germline V gene sequence: CDR1 SGHDT, CDR2 YYEEEE. The CDR3 spans 17 residues. Trimming pared 1 base from V and 0 bases from J, leaving 14 bases between.

This clone is a singleton in its sample. The V call is TRBV7-2, the J call TRBJ1-1; no clear D gene. This CDR3 is built from 15 residues. Germline CDR1 reads SGHTA; CDR2 reads FQGNSA. Trimming removed 1 base from V and 0 bases from J, with 9 bases in between. The chain's CDR3 is CASSLVSGMNTEAFF. CDR3 DNA: TGTGCCAGCAGCTTAGTGAGCGGGATGAACACTGAAGCTTTCTTT.

This clone was observed a single time. The chain combines TRBV5-1 with TRBJ2-2; D not resolved. The germline CDR1 and CDR2 sequences are SGHRS and YFSETQ. CDR3 length: 14 amino acids. Trimming took off 0 bases at V and 3 bases at J, with 6 bases between the two ends. In nucleotides, the CDR3 is TGCGCCAGCAGCTTGGTGGGGTACACCGGGGAGCTGTTTTTT. Its protein product is CASSLVGYTGELFF.

The chain employs TRBV27 and TRBJ1-2; D not certain. CDR1 MNHEY and CDR2 SMNVEV come from the germline V gene (reference sequence). The CDR3 totals 13 residues. V lost 2 bases and J lost 2, with 6 bases in between. CDR3 DNA sequence: TGTGCCAGCAGTTTAGATGCCAACTATGGCTACACCTTC. It translates to CASSLDANYGYTF.

The chain has TRBV9 and TRBJ1-1; 9 positions agree with TRBD1. Germline V gene lookup returns CDR1 SGDLS and CDR2 YYNGEE. Trimming removed 2 bases from V and 10 bases from J; junction bases left unmatched: 12. The CDR3 runs to 15 residues. The CDR3 DNA reads as TGTGCCAGCAGCGTCATTGAACAGGGGGCGGCTGGAGCTTTCTTT. Translating it yields CASSVIEQGAAGAFF.

The rearrangement joins TRBV11-3 to TRBJ1-3, with D hard to call. Germline values: CDR1 SGHNT, CDR2 YENEEA. CDR3 size: 17 residues. Trimming pared 1 base from V and 0 bases from J, leaving 13 bases between. Here the CDR3 reads CASSLVPRPSSGNTIYF. The CDR3 coding sequence is TGTGCCAGCAGCTTAGTTCCTCGCCCGAGCTCTGGAAACACCATATATTTT.

J is TRBJ1-2 and V is TRBV28; no firm D call. V gave up 5 bases and J gave up 6 bases, with 13 bases separating them. CDR1 and CDR2 (germline): MDHEN, SYDVKM. This CDR3 is 13 amino acids long. Written as DNA, the CDR3 is TGTGCCAGCAGTGCCAGGCAGATCCATGGCTACACCTTC. Its translation is CASSARQIHGYTF.

The chain joins TRBV5-1 to TRBJ2-7; tentatively, D is TRBD1 (6 bases). CDR1 is SGHRS and CDR2 is YFSETQ in the germline V gene. This CDR3 comprises 14 residues. With 5 bases removed from V and 0 bases from J, the gap between germline ends came to 12 bases. The CDR3 region is CASSPGQHSYEQYF. In nucleotides, the CDR3 is TGCGCCAGCAGTCCTGGACAGCACTCCTACGAGCAGTACTTC.

The genes are TRBV5-1 and TRBJ2-1, with 10 positions matching TRBD2. Germline assignment: CDR1 SGHRS and CDR2 YFSETQ. There are 16 residues in the CDR3. The J segment lost 1 base and the V segment lost 4 bases, leaving 5 bases of the junction unmatched. CDR3 sequence reads: CASSLGLAVSYNEQFF. In DNA, the CDR3 is TGCGCCAGCAGCCTTGGACTAGCGGTATCCTACAATGAGCAGTTCTTC.

This chain joins TRBV5-6 and TRBJ2-3; D gene uncertain. The germline V gene has CDR1 SGHDT and CDR2 YYEEEE. The germline V and J ends were trimmed by 1 base and 4 bases, with 4 bases remaining between them. CDR3 size: 12 residues. The CDR3 reads CASSLKPDTQYF. CDR3 in DNA: TGTGCCAGCAGCTTGAAACCAGATACGCAGTATTTT. Full variable domain (rest looked up from reference TRBV5-6 and TRBJ2-3): DAGVTQSPTHLIKTRGQQVTLRCSPKSGHDTVSWYQQALGQGPQFIFQYYEEEERQRGNFPDRFSGHQFPNYSSELNVNALLLGDSALYLCASSLKPDTQYFGPGTRLTVL.

The chain carries TRBV11-1 and TRBJ2-2, with D tentatively TRBD2 (6 bases). V shed 3 bases and J shed 1 base, with 9 bases lying between them. In germline, CDR1 is SGHAT, CDR2 FQDESV (reference sequence). This CDR3 is 15 amino acids long. The CDR3 DNA follows: TGTGCCAGCAGCTTGAAGGAGGGGAACACCGGGGAGCTGTTTTTT. Translating it yields CASSLKEGNTGELFF.